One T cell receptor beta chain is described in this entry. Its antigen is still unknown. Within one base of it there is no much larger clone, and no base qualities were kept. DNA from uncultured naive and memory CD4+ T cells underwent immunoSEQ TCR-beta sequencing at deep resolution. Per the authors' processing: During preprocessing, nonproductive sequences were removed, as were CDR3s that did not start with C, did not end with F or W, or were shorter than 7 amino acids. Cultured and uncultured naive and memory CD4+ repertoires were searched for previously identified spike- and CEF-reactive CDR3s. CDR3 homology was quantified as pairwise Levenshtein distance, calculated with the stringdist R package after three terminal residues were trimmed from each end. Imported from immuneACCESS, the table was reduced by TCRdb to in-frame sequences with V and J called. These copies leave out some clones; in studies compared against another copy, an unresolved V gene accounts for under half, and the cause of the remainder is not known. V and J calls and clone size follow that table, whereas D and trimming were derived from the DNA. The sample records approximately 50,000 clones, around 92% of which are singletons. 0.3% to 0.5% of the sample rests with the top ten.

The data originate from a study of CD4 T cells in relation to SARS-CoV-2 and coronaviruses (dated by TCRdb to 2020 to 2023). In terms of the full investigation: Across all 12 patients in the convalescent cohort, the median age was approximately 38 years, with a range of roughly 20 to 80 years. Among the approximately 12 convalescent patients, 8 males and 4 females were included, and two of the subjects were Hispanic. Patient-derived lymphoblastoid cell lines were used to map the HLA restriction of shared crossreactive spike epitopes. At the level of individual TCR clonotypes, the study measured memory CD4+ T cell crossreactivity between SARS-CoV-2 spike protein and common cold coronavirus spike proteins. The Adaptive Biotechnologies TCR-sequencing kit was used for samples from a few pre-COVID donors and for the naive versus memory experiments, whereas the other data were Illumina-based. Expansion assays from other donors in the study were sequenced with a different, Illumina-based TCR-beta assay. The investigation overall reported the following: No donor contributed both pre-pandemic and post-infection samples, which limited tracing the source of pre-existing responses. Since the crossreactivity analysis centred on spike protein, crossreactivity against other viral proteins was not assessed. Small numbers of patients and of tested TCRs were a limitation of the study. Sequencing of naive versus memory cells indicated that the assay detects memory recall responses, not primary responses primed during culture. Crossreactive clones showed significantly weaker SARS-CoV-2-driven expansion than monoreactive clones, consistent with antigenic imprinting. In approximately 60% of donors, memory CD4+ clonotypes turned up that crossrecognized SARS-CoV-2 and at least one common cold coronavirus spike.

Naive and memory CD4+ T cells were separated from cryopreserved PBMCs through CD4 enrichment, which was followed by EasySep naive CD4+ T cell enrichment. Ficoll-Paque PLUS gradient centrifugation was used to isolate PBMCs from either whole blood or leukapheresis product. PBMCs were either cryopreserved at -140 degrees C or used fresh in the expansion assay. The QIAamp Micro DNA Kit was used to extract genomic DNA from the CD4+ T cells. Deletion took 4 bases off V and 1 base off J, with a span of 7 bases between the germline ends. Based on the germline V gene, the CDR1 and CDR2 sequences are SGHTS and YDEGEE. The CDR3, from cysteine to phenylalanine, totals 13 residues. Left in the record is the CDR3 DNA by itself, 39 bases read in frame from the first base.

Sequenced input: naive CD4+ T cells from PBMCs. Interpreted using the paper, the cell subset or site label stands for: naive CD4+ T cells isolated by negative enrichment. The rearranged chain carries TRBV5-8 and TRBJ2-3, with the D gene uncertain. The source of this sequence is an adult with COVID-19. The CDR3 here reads CASSTGRTDTQYF. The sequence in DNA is TGTGCCAGCAGCACCGGACGCACAGATACGCAGTATTTT. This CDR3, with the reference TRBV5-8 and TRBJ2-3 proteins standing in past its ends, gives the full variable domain EAGVTQSPTHLIKTRGQQATLRCSPISGHTSVYWYQQALGLGLQFLLWYDEGEERNRGNFPPRFSGRQFPNYSSELNVNALELEDSALYLCASSTGRTDTQYFGPGTRLTVL.